A single sample gave rise to the 14 T cell receptor beta chains below, sequenced in a study of graft-versus-host responses after intestinal transplantation. The protocol was immunoSEQ multiplex PCR, while the TCRdb copy is restricted to in-frame clones and leaves out a portion. The sample lists roughly 60,000 clones, roughly 89% occurring once. The sample in question was PBMCs, obtained around 120 days after intestinal transplantation. All receptors derive from a human patient who received an intestinal transplant, so some T cells may come from the graft donor.

The genes are TRBV25-1 and TRBJ2-3; D ambiguous. Germline values: CDR1 MGHDK, CDR2 SYGVNS. The V gene lost 2 bases and the J gene lost 6 bases, with 15 bases spanning the gap. The CDR3 runs 15 residues. The CDR3 reads CASSERARLWDTQYF. The CDR3 nucleotides are TGTGCCAGCAGTGAACGGGCCCGGCTTTGGGATACGCAGTATTTT.

V and J are TRBV5-1 and TRBJ2-3, with 7 bases matching TRBD1. The germline V gene has CDR1 SGHRS and CDR2 YFSETQ. V shed 1 base and J 10 bases; nucleotides not matched to a gene: 12. The CDR3 has 15 amino acids. CDR3 sequence reads: CASSLFWVSGGSQYF. In nucleotides, the CDR3 is TGCGCCAGCAGCTTGTTCTGGGTCTCAGGGGGATCGCAGTATTTT.

Only a few counts were recorded for this clone. This chain links TRBV7-9 with TRBJ2-1, with D perhaps TRBD2 (5 bases). Trimming left V 5 bases short and J 0 bases short, with 11 bases between. CDR3 length: 15 residues. Germline V gene sequence: CDR1 SEHNR, CDR2 FQNEAQ (reference sequence). The CDR3 nucleotides read TGTGCCAGCAGCCCCACCCGGGACTCCTACAATGAGCAGTTCTTC. This gives the protein CASSPTRDSYNEQFF. Drawing the rest from reference TRBV7-9 and TRBJ2-1, the complete variable domain is DTGVSQNPRHKITKRGQNVTFRCDPISEHNRLYWYRQTLGQGPEFLTYFQNEAQLEKSRLLSDRFSAERPKGSFSTLEIQRTEQGDSAMYLCASSPTRDSYNEQFFGPGTRLTVL.

This chain joins TRBV20-1 and TRBJ1-2; TRBD1 matches at 8 bases. The CDR3 length is 11 residues. V dropped 3 bases and J dropped 7; count of bases not matched to a gene: 1. Germline lookup yields CDR1 DFQATT and CDR2 SNEGSKA (reference sequence). This chain's CDR3 is CSASRGPGYTF. In nucleotides, the CDR3 is TGCAGTGCTAGCAGGGGGCCTGGCTACACCTTC.

The gene calls are TRBV29-1 and TRBJ2-3; TRBD1 might be the D (5 bases). CDR1 and CDR2 (germline): SQVTM, ANQGSEA. The CDR3 sequence is 11 residues long. The V end lost 6 bases, the J end lost 6 bases, and 10 bases lay between the germline ends. The DNA for the CDR3 is TGCAGCGTAGCCAAGGGGGATACGCAGTATTTT. Translating gives CSVAKGDTQYF.

The J gene is TRBJ2-7, the V gene TRBV29-1, with D possibly being TRBD1 or TRBD2 (5 bases each). Trimming shortened V by 4 bases and J by 4 bases, and 14 bases separated the two germline ends. CDR1 and CDR2 from the germline V gene are SQVTM and ANQGSEA. The CDR3 covers 13 residues. CDR3 sequence: CSVARDRRYEQYF. CDR3 nucleotide sequence: TGCAGCGTTGCCCGGGACCGTAGGTACGAGCAGTACTTC.

The V gene is TRBV4-1, the J gene TRBJ2-7; 9 nucleotides line up with TRBD2. Germline V lookup: CDR1 MGHRA, CDR2 YSYEKL. The CDR3 is 16 residues long. The junction had 9 bases not matched to a gene; V was cut back by 4 bases and J by 2 bases. The DNA for the CDR3 is TGCGCCAGCAGCCCCGGAAGGGCTAGCGGGACCTACGAGCAGTACTTC. It encodes CASSPGRASGTYEQYF.

V and J are TRBV19 and TRBJ1-4, with D perhaps matching TRBD1 (5 bases). The CDR3 contains 17 residues. CDR1 and CDR2 from the germline V gene are LNHDA and SQIVND (reference sequence). Trimming pared 1 base from V and 7 bases from J, leaving 19 bases between. CDR3 nucleotide sequence: TGTGCCAGTAGTATAGTAGGAGGAGCCAGGGATGTTGAAAAACTGTTTTTT. This sequence encodes CASSIVGGARDVEKLFF. Filled out from reference TRBV19 and TRBJ1-4, the complete variable domain reads DGGITQSPKYLFRKEGQNVTLSCEQNLNHDAMYWYRQDPGQGLRLIYYSQIVNDFQKGDIAEGYSVSREKKESFPLTVTSAQKNPTAFYLCASSIVGGARDVEKLFFGSGTQLSVL.

V and J are TRBV5-4 and TRBJ2-7; 7 bases line up with TRBD2. J lost 2 bases, V lost 6 bases, and 11 bases had no gene match. From germline, CDR1 is SGHNT and CDR2 YYREEE (reference sequence). The CDR3 has 15 amino acids. DNA for the CDR3: TGTGCCAGCAACAAGCGGGACGGGAGTACCTACGAGCAGTACTTC. Protein sequence: CASNKRDGSTYEQYF.

This sequence joins TRBV6-5 and TRBJ2-7; D is perhaps TRBD2 (5 bases). Per germline, CDR1 MNHEY and CDR2 SVGAGI. This CDR3 region has 13 residues. V was pared by 2 bases and J by 7 bases, with 12 bases between. CDR3 loop: CASSYTGFDEQYF. The CDR3 DNA reads TGTGCCAGCAGTTACACGGGGTTCGATGAGCAGTACTTC.

This chain uses TRBV27 with TRBJ1-4, with 7 bases lining up with TRBD1. This CDR3 spans 14 amino acids. Germline V gene sequence: CDR1 MNHEY, CDR2 SMNVEV (reference sequence). V shed 6 bases and J 3 bases; nucleotides not matched to a gene: 4. CDR3 DNA sequence: TGTGCCAGCAGGTCAGGGGGATCTAATGAAAAACTGTTTTTT. This translates into CASRSGGSNEKLFF.

The chain joins TRBV19 to TRBJ2-7; a weak D match, TRBD1 (5 bases). Between the trimmed V and J ends, which lost 3 bases and 5 bases, there was a span of 14 bases. This CDR3 has 14 amino acids. Germline loops: CDR1 LNHDA, CDR2 SQIVND (reference sequence). The CDR3 DNA follows: TGTGCCAGTAGTATGCTAGGGGTCAGCAACGAGCAGTACTTC. It translates to CASSMLGVSNEQYF.

This chain uses TRBV5-4 with TRBJ1-1; 10 bases agree with TRBD1. V shed 0 bases and J 4 bases; nucleotides not matched to a gene: 3. The germline V gene has CDR1 SGHNT and CDR2 YYREEE (reference sequence). The CDR3 loop spans 15 amino acids. CDR3 sequence reads: CASSLGRQGATEAFF. The DNA of the CDR3 is TGTGCCAGCAGCTTGGGCCGACAGGGGGCCACTGAAGCTTTCTTT. Combining the CDR3 with reference TRBV5-4 and TRBJ1-1 gives the whole variable domain ETGVTQSPTHLIKTRGQQVTLRCSSQSGHNTVSWYQQALGQGPQFIFQYYREEENGRGNFPPRFSGLQFPNYSSELNVNALELDDSALYLCASSLGRQGATEAFFGQGTRLTVV.

This clone was counted only a few times. The gene calls are TRBV2 and TRBJ2-2; D uncertain. V was pared by 5 bases and J by 7 bases, with 11 bases between. The germline gives CDR1 SNHLY, CDR2 FYNNEI. The CDR3 spans 13 residues. CDR3 residues: CASSSTDGGELFF. CDR3 nucleotides: TGTGCCAGCAGTAGTACGGACGGCGGGGAGCTGTTTTTT.